The T cell receptor beta chain under discussion was sequenced for a study of shared clonotypes between healthy human individuals. Study conclusions and caveats: A handful of donors had approximately 4.6% of their naive CD4 clonotypes in common. Among the subsets, naive ones generally showed larger estimated richness than memory ones. Rarefaction exposed incomplete sorted-subset sequencing despite large depth.

As concerns this clone: Its matching antigen is unknown.

In the sorted-subset replicate PCRs, 200 ng DNA, around 32,000 T cell genomes, was used. The repertoire was sequenced with immunoSEQ multiplex PCR; TCRdb's copy has only in-frame clones and lacks some. The sample holds 100,000 to 120,000 clones, around 68% seen once. The origin of this receptor is a young woman in good health. Sequenced sample: memory CD8+ T cells sorted from blood. Subset described: CD45RO+ cells pooled with CCR7-negative TemRA cells.

The chain's CDR3 is CASSREPGLALYEQYF. CDR3 bases: TGCGCCAGCAGCCGCGAACCCGGACTAGCATTGTACGAGCAGTACTTC. The chain couples TRBV4-1 to TRBJ2-7; 8 nucleotides align to TRBD2. Trimming took 4 bases from V and 4 from J; bases not matched to a gene: 12. The CDR3 runs to 16 residues. Looked up from germline, CDR1 is MGHRA and CDR2 is YSYEKL.